The rows below give T cell receptor beta chains drawn from one sample of a study of T cells expressing NK-cell markers. After re-calling the 5' RACE reads, TCRdb lists one entry per CDR3 protein, DNA absent. The sample data list 500,000 to 700,000 distinct CDR3 sequences. The source material was blood T cells: a sorted CD56 or NKG2C T cell subset, CD4+ or CD8+ T cells, or bulk PBMC T cells (not recorded which). Receptors originate from a man aged 18 to 29 in good health. Both conserved end residues are part of each CDR3.

V gene	CDR3 length	J gene	CDR3 protein
TRBV7-9	16	TRBJ2-5	CASSQDLRGSQETQYF
TRBV25-1	17	TRBJ1-4	CASSESAFIGVNEKLFF
TRBV11-2	16	TRBJ2-5	CASSLVVGQGRETQYF
TRBV6-1	16	TRBJ2-3	CASTHGLAERYDTQYF
TRBV5-1	14	TRBJ2-5	CASSTPGLLETQYF
TRBV6-1	15	TRBJ1-4	CASSRGRSTNEKLFF
TRBV19	16	TRBJ2-3	CASSVTGTLGPDTQYF
TRBV11-2	15	TRBJ2-2	CASRPPAGWTGELFF
TRBV21-1	17	TRBJ2-2	CASSKEVDRAYTGELFF
TRBV5-1	16	TRBJ2-3	CASSFGLAAITDTQYF
TRBV4-1	16	TRBJ2-3	CASSQIGRASTDTQYF
TRBV29-1	13	TRBJ1-4	CSAQGQTNEKLFF
TRBV20-1	15	TRBJ2-7	CSATDPRTGYHEQYF
TRBV7-9	15	TRBJ2-2	CASSSTEWNTGELFF
TRBV18	15	TRBJ2-5	CASSRAGTVQETQYF
TRBV24-1	17	TRBJ1-5	CATSVRQGVFRNQPQHF
TRBV7-9	16	TRBJ2-3	CASTLGPMDSTDTQYF
TRBV12-3/TRBV12-4	12	TRBJ2-7	CASSKVGYEQYF
TRBV7-9	15	TRBJ2-5	CASSSTWKSQETQYF
TRBV3-1	16	TRBJ2-1	CASSQARTSGSNEQFF
TRBV29-1	12	TRBJ2-5	CSVGKEEETQYF
TRBV18	16	TRBJ2-1	CASSPAGTRGRDEQFF